This T cell receptor (beta chain) is drawn from a study of T cell changes during pregnancy in multiple sclerosis. This CDR3 contains 14 residues. Germline loops: CDR1 LNHDA, CDR2 SQIVND (reference sequence). J was trimmed by 6 bases and V by 5 bases; bases with no gene match: 6. This clone has only one observation. Assay: immunoSEQ multiplex PCR; the TCRdb copy retains only in-frame clones and omits some. Counted here are fewer than 150,000 clones, about 95% occurring once; the ten biggest clones make up about 0.42%. The chain has TRBV19 and TRBJ2-3; 9 positions agree with TRBD2. The TCR was taken from a female donor with multiple sclerosis, enrolled in a pregnancy study. Sequencing was performed on peripheral blood, taken after pregnancy. CDR3 region: CASSAGLATDTQYF. In DNA, the CDR3 is TGTGCCAGTAGTGCGGGACTAGCAACGGATACGCAGTATTTT.